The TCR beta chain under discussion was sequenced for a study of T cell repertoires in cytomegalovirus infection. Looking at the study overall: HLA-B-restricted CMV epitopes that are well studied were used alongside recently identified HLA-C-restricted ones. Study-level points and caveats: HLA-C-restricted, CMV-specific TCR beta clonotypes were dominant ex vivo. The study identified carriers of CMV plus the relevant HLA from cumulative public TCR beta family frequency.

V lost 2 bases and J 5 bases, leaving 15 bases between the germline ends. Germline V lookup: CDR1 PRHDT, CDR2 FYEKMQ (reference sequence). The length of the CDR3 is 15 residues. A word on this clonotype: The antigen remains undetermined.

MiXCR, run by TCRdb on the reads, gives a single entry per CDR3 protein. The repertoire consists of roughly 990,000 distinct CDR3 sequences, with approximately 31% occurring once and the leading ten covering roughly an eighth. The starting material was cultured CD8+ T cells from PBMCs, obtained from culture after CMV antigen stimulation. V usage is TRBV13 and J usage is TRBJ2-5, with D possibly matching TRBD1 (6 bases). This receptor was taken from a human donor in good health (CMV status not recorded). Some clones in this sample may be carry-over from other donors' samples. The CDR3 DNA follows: TGTGCCAGCAGCTTAATCGGCAGGGGTCGGGAGACCCAGTACTTC. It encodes CASSLIGRGRETQYF.